The entry that follows covers one TCR beta chain sequence. What it recognizes is unknown. TCRdb keeps only in-frame clones here, not all; method: immunoSEQ multiplex PCR. The sample contains about 60,000 clones, under 90% of which appear only once. These data belong to a study of T cells in localized non-small cell lung cancer. Study results and limitations: Patients showing higher blood T cell density tended to see longer overall survival. Uninvolved adjacent lung had the highest recorded T cell clonality, with tumor below it. Adjacent lung tissue had a median 57 of the top 100 clones found in the tumor. One tumor region alone was sequenced, and heterogeneity therefore remains possible.

The CDR3 loop spans 16 amino acids. Looked up from germline, CDR1 is MNHNY and CDR2 is SVGAGI (reference sequence). The V gene lost 0 bases and the J gene lost 5 bases, with 13 bases spanning the gap. This receptor was obtained from a woman aged 40-75 years with stage I lung adenocarcinoma. The sample consisted of peripheral blood, taken before any cancer treatment. This chain links TRBV6-6 with TRBJ2-2; D remains ambiguous. The DNA for the CDR3 is TGTGCCAGCAGTTACTCGGTCGGGTATCAGACCGGGGAGCTGTTTTTT. It encodes CASSYSVGYQTGELFF.